This T cell receptor beta chain was recovered during a study of T cell responses to AZD1222 COVID-19 vaccine. General study results and limits: Receipt of two AZD1222 doses was followed by a rise in Spike-specific TCR breadth and depth.

The table came from immunoSEQ multiplex PCR; TCRdb's copy has only in-frame clones and leaves some out. The data show about 35,000 clones, with 85% to 90% seen just once and roughly 9.6% held by the top ten. The count of this clone is one. What it binds is not known. The ends lost 6 bases at V and 4 bases at J; junction bases unmatched: 5. CDR1 and CDR2 (germline): MNHEY, SMNVEV (reference sequence). This CDR3 region has 13 residues. The chain recombines TRBV27 with TRBJ1-2, with 7 bases aligning to TRBD1. The input for sequencing was peripheral blood, taken 28 days after the second AZD1222 dose. The TCR comes from an adult who received the AZD1222 COVID-19 vaccine. The DNA for the CDR3 is TGTGCCAGCAGCCCGACAGGGAGCTATGGCTACACCTTC. It specifies CASSPTGSYGYTF.